Following are 26 T cell receptor beta chains from one sample sequenced in a study of PD-L1 blockade in urothelial cancer (dated by TCRdb to between 2016 and 2019). What this sample's time point label stands for: peripheral blood 6 weeks after treatment start. Library preparation employed the immunoSEQ multiplex PCR assay. TCRdb re-hosts the immuneACCESS table, in-frame sequences only. Its copies lack some clones; in the studies checked, an unresolved V gene accounts for under half of them, and the cause for the rest is not known. This sample comprises about 110,000 clones, 80% to 95% of them detected only once. Of the sample, approximately 3.8% is held by the ten largest clones. The source material was PBMCs, sampled around atezolizumab (anti-PD-L1) treatment. The source of these receptors is a man in his sixties with urothelial cancer.

The rearrangement uses TRBV14 and TRBJ2-7; no clear D gene. V was trimmed by 0 bases and J by 3 bases, leaving 6 bases between them. Germline CDR1 SGHDN, CDR2 FVKESK. The CDR3 runs 13 residues. CDR3 DNA sequence: TGTGCCAGCAGCCAAGATCGGGTCTACGAGCAGTACTTC. Protein: CASSQDRVYEQYF.

V and J are TRBV28 and TRBJ2-5; 8 nucleotides match TRBD2. V dropped 6 bases and J dropped 3; count of bases not matched to a gene: 6. The CDR3 sequence is 14 residues long. Germline values: CDR1 MDHEN, CDR2 SYDVKM. The CDR3 region is CASRGELAEETQYF. The CDR3 DNA reads TGTGCCAGCAGGGGGGAACTAGCGGAAGAGACCCAGTACTTC.

Concerning this clone itself: The same CDR3 is also encoded by other DNA sequences in this sample. J is TRBJ1-2 and V is TRBV28; 7 bases are shared with TRBD1. Trimming removed 5 bases from V and 5 bases from J; junction bases left unmatched: 5. Germline CDR1 MDHEN, CDR2 SYDVKM. This CDR3 has 13 amino acids. In DNA form, the CDR3 reads TGTGCCAGCAGTCTGACAGGGCTATATGGCTACACCTTC. This encodes CASSLTGLYGYTF.

The rearrangement joins TRBV6-4 to TRBJ2-4; the match to TRBD2 covers 9 bases. The junction had 10 bases not matched to a gene; V was cut back by 7 bases and J by 3 bases. The germline V gene encodes CDR1 MRHNA and CDR2 SNTAGT. The CDR3 spans 16 residues. The CDR3 nucleotides read TGTGCCAGCAATAATGGTCTAGCGGGGAGCAAAAACATTCAGTACTTC. It codes for CASNNGLAGSKNIQYF.

The J gene is TRBJ1-3, the V gene TRBV28; possibly TRBD1 for D (6 bases). Germline-derived CDR1 and CDR2 are MDHEN and SYDVKM. The CDR3 spans 16 residues. Trimming shortened V by 5 bases and J by 2 bases, and 16 bases separated the two germline ends. The CDR3 reads CASSRYREAAGNTIYF. The CDR3 DNA sequence: TGTGCCAGCAGTCGTTACAGGGAAGCGGCTGGAAACACCATATATTTT. The full variable domain, with the rest looked up from reference TRBV28 and TRBJ1-3, is DVKVTQSSRYLVKRTGEKVFLECVQDMDHENMFWYRQDPGLGLRLIYFSYDVKMKEKGDIPEGYSVSREKKERFSLILESASTNQTSMYLCASSRYREAAGNTIYFGEGSWLTVV.

The rearrangement links TRBV20-1 to TRBJ2-5; D might be TRBD2 (6 bases). Looked up from germline, CDR1 is DFQATT and CDR2 is SNEGSKA (reference sequence). There are 11 residues in the CDR3. V dropped 5 bases and J dropped 5 bases, with 9 bases sitting between them. The CDR3 sequence is CSAPAGETQYF. Here the CDR3 DNA reads TGCAGTGCTCCCGCGGGGGAGACCCAGTACTTC.

This chain joins TRBV19 and TRBJ2-7; 7 bases map to TRBD1. This CDR3 region has 15 residues. The germline V gene has CDR1 LNHDA and CDR2 SQIVND (reference sequence). V trimming: 5 bases; J trimming: 0 bases; junction bases outside the gene matches: 7. CDR3 protein: CASSRGQANSYEQYF. The DNA for the CDR3 is TGTGCCAGTAGTCGAGGACAGGCAAACTCCTACGAGCAGTACTTC. The full variable domain, in which reference TRBV19 and TRBJ2-7 provide the parts outside the CDR3, is DGGITQSPKYLFRKEGQNVTLSCEQNLNHDAMYWYRQDPGQGLRLIYYSQIVNDFQKGDIAEGYSVSREKKESFPLTVTSAQKNPTAFYLCASSRGQANSYEQYFGPGTRLTVT.

This chain joins TRBV9 and TRBJ2-5; 9 bases match TRBD1. This CDR3 region has 15 residues. Germline CDR1 SGDLS, CDR2 YYNGEE. Trimming at V came to 4 bases and at J to 4 bases, leaving 8 bases not matched to a gene. The CDR3 DNA follows: TGTGCCAGCAGCCAGGGACAGGGTCGCGGAGAGACCCAGTACTTC. This sequence encodes CASSQGQGRGETQYF.

CDR3 residues: CASSLMGRVNQPQHF. Written as DNA, the CDR3 is TGTGCCAGCAGCTTAATGGGCAGGGTAAATCAGCCCCAGCATTTT. This chain uses TRBV7-2 with TRBJ1-5, with a tentative D call TRBD1 (5 bases). Trimming pared 2 bases from V and 4 bases from J, leaving 12 bases between. The CDR3 totals 15 residues. CDR1 is SGHTA and CDR2 is FQGNSA in the germline V gene.

V usage is TRBV5-1 and J usage is TRBJ1-4; D might be TRBD1 (5 bases). Trimming removed 0 bases from V and 6 bases from J, with 12 bases in between. Germline assignment: CDR1 SGHRS and CDR2 YFSETQ. The CDR3 runs 15 residues. CDR3 region: CASSLEGLGHEKLFF. The CDR3 region has the DNA TGCGCCAGCAGCTTGGAGGGCTTGGGGCATGAAAAACTGTTTTTT.

The table lists this clone with a count of one. The V call is TRBV4-1, the J call TRBJ2-1; D may be TRBD2 (5 bases). CDR1 is MGHRA, CDR2 YSYEKL, per germline. V was cut by 1 base and J by 12 bases, with 10 bases left in between. This CDR3 is 12 amino acids long. DNA of the CDR3: TGCGCCAGCAGCCAAGGGACCGGGATGCAGTTCTTC. Its translation is CASSQGTGMQFF.

The rearrangement uses TRBV30 and TRBJ2-5; 12 bases match TRBD1. V lost 0 bases and J lost 4; bases outside the gene matches: 6. The germline gives CDR1 GTSNPN, CDR2 SVGIG (reference sequence). This CDR3 region has 16 residues. The CDR3 sequence: CAWSVPGQGAGETQYF. CDR3 DNA: TGTGCCTGGAGTGTACCGGGACAGGGGGCCGGAGAGACCCAGTACTTC. Using reference TRBV30 and TRBJ2-5 for the parts outside the CDR3, the full variable domain is SQTIHQWPATLVQPVGSPLSLECTVEGTSNPNLYWYRQAAGRGLQLLFYSVGIGQISSEVPQNLSASRPQDRQFILSSKKLLLSDSGFYLCAWSVPGQGAGETQYFGPGTRLLVL.

The table lists this clone with a few counts. The chain couples TRBV7-3 to TRBJ1-2; D unclear. Germline CDR1 and CDR2: SGHTA and FQGTGA. There are 15 residues in the CDR3. V lost 3 bases and J 5 bases, leaving 16 bases between the germline ends. CDR3 protein: CASSFVQSPRYGYTF. CDR3 in DNA: TGTGCCAGCAGCTTCGTACAGTCTCCCCGATATGGCTACACCTTC.

This rearrangement joins TRBV19 to TRBJ1-5; 8 positions agree with TRBD1. Per the germline V gene, CDR1 is LNHDA and CDR2 is SQIVND (reference sequence). The V and J ends lost 5 bases and 6 bases, in that order; junction bases with no gene match: 6. The CDR3 length is 14 residues. The CDR3 region has the DNA TGTGCCAGTAGTCCAGGACAGGGTGGTCAGCCCCAGCATTTT. This codes for CASSPGQGGQPQHF.

The V gene is TRBV28, the J gene TRBJ2-7; TRBD1 is a possible D gene (5 bases). The CDR3 consists of 14 residues. The V and J ends lost 5 bases and 1 base respectively, with 12 bases between them. Germline values: CDR1 MDHEN, CDR2 SYDVKM. The CDR3 loop reads CASSLHQGSYEQYF. The CDR3 DNA reads as TGTGCCAGCAGTCTACATCAGGGTTCCTACGAGCAGTACTTC.

The chain combines TRBV7-2 with TRBJ2-1; 7 bases are shared with TRBD1. Germline loops: CDR1 SGHTA, CDR2 FQGNSA. The V and J ends lost 4 bases and 12 bases, in that order; junction bases with no gene match: 15. The CDR3 contains 15 residues. The DNA of the CDR3 is TGTGCCAGCAGCTCGCGGAACGGACAGGACGGAGGGCAGTTCTTC. It is translated as CASSSRNGQDGGQFF.

The chain is built from TRBV2 and TRBJ2-3; tentative D call: TRBD2 (7 bases). CDR1 SNHLY and CDR2 FYNNEI come from the germline V gene. This CDR3 is built from 15 residues. Trimming shortened V by 1 base and J by 1 base, and 9 bases separated the two germline ends. DNA for the CDR3: TGTGCCAGCAGTGAAGGGGGGGGGCGCACAGATACGCAGTATTTT. This gives the protein CASSEGGGRTDTQYF.

The gene calls are TRBV28 and TRBJ2-5, with D unresolved. The CDR3 length is 11 residues. Germline lookup yields CDR1 MDHEN and CDR2 SYDVKM. The V and J ends lost 5 bases and 4 bases respectively, with 5 bases between them. CDR3 sequence reads: CASSAGETQYF. The CDR3 DNA sequence: TGTGCCAGCAGTGCCGGAGAGACCCAGTACTTC. Full variable domain (missing parts from reference TRBV28 and TRBJ2-5): DVKVTQSSRYLVKRTGEKVFLECVQDMDHENMFWYRQDPGLGLRLIYFSYDVKMKEKGDIPEGYSVSREKKERFSLILESASTNQTSMYLCASSAGETQYFGPGTRLLVL.

The V gene is TRBV14, the J gene TRBJ2-2; D is possibly TRBD2 (6 bases). CDR3 length: 17 residues. V lost 4 bases and J lost 3, with 18 bases in between. CDR1 and CDR2 (germline): SGHDN, FVKESK. In DNA, the CDR3 is TGTGCCAGCAGCCGCAAACCGGGACTTCCTTACACCGGGGAGCTGTTTTTT. Its translation is CASSRKPGLPYTGELFF. The full variable domain, in which reference TRBV14 and TRBJ2-2 provide the parts outside the CDR3, is EAGVTQFPSHSVIEKGQTVTLRCDPISGHDNLYWYRRVMGKEIKFLLHFVKESKQDESGMPNNRFLAERTGGTYSTLKVQPAELEDSGVYFCASSRKPGLPYTGELFFGEGSRLTVL.

The genes are TRBV9 and TRBJ2-4; TRBD2 might be the D (6 bases). In germline, CDR1 is SGDLS, CDR2 YYNGEE. The CDR3 runs to 13 residues. The V end lost 4 bases, the J end lost 5 bases, and 10 bases lay between the germline ends. CDR3 bases: TGTGCCAGCAGCCGGGGCGGGGAAAACATTCAGTACTTC. This sequence encodes CASSRGGENIQYF.

For the CDR3, the DNA is TGTGCCAGTAGAATTAGCGGGAGCAAATCCTACGAGCAGTACTTC. Residues: CASRISGSKSYEQYF. This sequence joins TRBV19 and TRBJ2-7; 9 bases fit TRBD2. The CDR3 is made up of 15 amino acids. Germline-derived CDR1 and CDR2 are LNHDA and SQIVND (reference sequence). V was clipped by 6 bases and J by 1 base; unmatched bases: 7.

The chain couples TRBV5-1 to TRBJ1-5, with D maybe TRBD1 (5 bases). Germline V gives CDR1 SGHRS, CDR2 YFSETQ. The CDR3 runs to 17 residues. Deletions cut 3 bases from V and 7 bases from J, with 23 bases between. DNA for the CDR3: TGCGCCAGCAGCTCCCCCCAGACGAGACAGACCGCCCAGCCCCAGCATTTT. It translates to CASSSPQTRQTAQPQHF.

The chain links TRBV9 to TRBJ2-5, with D possibly TRBD1 on 7 matching bases. The CDR3 consists of 15 residues. The V and J ends lost 0 bases and 5 bases respectively, with 14 bases between them. Germline V gene lookup returns CDR1 SGDLS and CDR2 YYNGEE. DNA of the CDR3: TGTGCCAGCAGCGTAGGACAGGGAGGTGTGGAGACCCAGTACTTC. It translates to CASSVGQGGVETQYF. The variable domain in full, with the rest retrieved from reference TRBV9 and TRBJ2-5, is DSGVTQTPKHLITATGQRVTLRCSPRSGDLSVYWYQQSLDQGLQFLIQYYNGEERAKGNILERFSAQQFPDLHSELNLSSLELGDSALYFCASSVGQGGVETQYFGPGTRLLVL.

The chain carries TRBV7-2 and TRBJ2-5; D is possibly TRBD2 (7 bases). Germline values: CDR1 SGHTA, CDR2 FQGNSA. V lost 5 bases to trimming and J lost 5 bases, with 9 bases between them. This CDR3 has 12 residues. Here the CDR3 DNA reads TGTGCCAGCAGCGGCGGGGGCGAGACCCAGTACTTC. It translates to CASSGGGETQYF. Full variable domain (remainder filled in from reference TRBV7-2 and TRBJ2-5): GAGVSQSPSNKVTEKGKDVELRCDPISGHTALYWYRQSLGQGLEFLIYFQGNSAPDKSGLPSDRFSAERTGGSVSTLTIQRTQQEDSAVYLCASSGGGETQYFGPGTRLLVL.

As DNA, the CDR3 is TGTGCCAGCAGTGAACAGGGAACAGATACGCAGTATTTT. Translating gives CASSEQGTDTQYF. The rearrangement links TRBV2 to TRBJ2-3, with D possibly being TRBD1 (5 bases). CDR1 and CDR2 from the germline V gene are SNHLY and FYNNEI. Trimming removed 2 bases at V and 3 bases at J, with 6 bases between. The CDR3 extends over 13 amino acids.

The rearrangement uses TRBV12-2 and TRBJ2-6; the table's TRBD2 call for D was not verified on the DNA. TRBV12-2 is designated a pseudogene. The length of the CDR3 is 18 residues. The CDR3, as DNA: TGTGCAAGTCGCTTAGAGCGGGGGGCTGTGGCCGGGGCCAACGTCCTGACTTTC. It codes for CASRLERGAVAGANVLTF.